Listed here are 5 T cell receptor beta chains from one sample, sequenced in a study of regulatory T cells in long-lasting Graves disease. Construction of TCR beta libraries relied on iRepertoire HTBI primers and on Arm-PCR targeting CDR3 regions. TCRdb called the multiplex PCR reads again in MiXCR, with one record for every CDR3 protein. The sample lists about 450,000 distinct CDR3 sequences, about 25% occurring once. This sample's time point: persistent/refractory GD, antithyroid drugs over 5 years with positive TRAb. PBMC RNA served as the TCR library source. The sequenced sample was peripheral blood mononuclear cells (PBMCs), obtained when the disease was refractory, from a patient treated with antithyroid drugs. The origin of the receptors is a female donor with Graves disease.

This rearrangement joins TRBV29-1 to TRBJ2-7; the D is unclear. Germline lookup yields CDR1 SQVTM and CDR2 ANQGSEA. The length of the CDR3 is 16 residues. The V end was cut by 4 bases, the J end by 0 bases, with 19 bases between. The CDR3 DNA is TGCAGCGTTGTGTTTTCGGAAAAACCGCCCTCCTACGAGCAGTACTTC. Its translation: CSVVFSEKPPSYEQYF.

This chain joins TRBV7-2 and TRBJ2-7; D is uncertain. Germline lookup yields CDR1 SGHTA and CDR2 FQGNSA. V was trimmed by 5 bases and J by 7 bases, leaving 9 bases between them. There are 11 residues in the CDR3. Here the CDR3 reads CASSADLEQYF. The CDR3 DNA reads TGTGCCAGCAGCGCTGACTTGGAGCAGTACTTC.

This clonotype was seen ten or more times. V usage is TRBV28 and J usage is TRBJ2-2, with 7 nucleotides matching TRBD2. The CDR3 runs 15 residues. The germline V gene encodes CDR1 MDHEN and CDR2 SYDVKM. The ends lost 2 bases at V and 0 bases at J; junction bases unmatched: 0. The CDR3 loop is CASSLGGANTGELFF. The CDR3 DNA sequence: TGTGCCAGCAGTTTAGGGGGGGCGAACACCGGGGAGCTGTTTTTT.

Only a few counts were recorded for this clonotype. The chain employs TRBV30 and TRBJ1-6; D remains ambiguous. V gave up 0 bases and J gave up 6 bases, with 9 bases separating them. The CDR3 is made up of 14 amino acids. The germline CDR1 and CDR2 sequences are GTSNPN and SVGIG (reference sequence). CDR3 sequence reads: CAWSVGVANSPLHF. The CDR3 region has the DNA TGTGCCTGGAGTGTTGGCGTTGCTAATTCACCCCTCCACTTT.

The table lists this clonotype with many counts. The rearrangement joins TRBV2 to TRBJ2-7, with D possibly matching TRBD2 (5 bases). The germline V gene has CDR1 SNHLY and CDR2 FYNNEI. Trimming took 7 bases from V and 3 from J, leaving 13 bases between them. The CDR3 consists of 13 residues. CDR3 coding DNA: TGTGCCAGCACACCGAAGAGGGTCTACGAGCAGTACTTC. Translated: CASTPKRVYEQYF.